A single sample is the source of the 26 T cell receptor beta chains below, sequenced in a study of T cells after yellow fever vaccination. One entry per CDR3 protein results from TCRdb running MiXCR on the 5' RACE reads. The table records approximately 300,000 distinct CDR3 sequences, about 10% of them present only once. Specimen: CD4+ T cells sorted from PBMCs, collected 45 days after the yellow fever booster vaccination. Receptor source: a man in his late teens or twenties who received the YFV17D yellow fever vaccine.

This chain connects TRBV29-1 to TRBJ2-7; either TRBD1 or TRBD2 may supply D (5 bases each). V dropped 6 bases and J dropped 2 bases, with 11 bases sitting between them. This CDR3 is built from 12 residues. Germline lookup yields CDR1 SQVTM and CDR2 ANQGSEA. CDR3 amino acids: CSVGEPPYEQYF. The CDR3 bases are TGCAGCGTAGGGGAGCCACCCTACGAGCAGTACTTC.

This clonotype was found a few times. The chain carries TRBV5-5 and TRBJ1-5; perhaps TRBD1 as D (6 bases). The CDR3 runs to 15 residues. Trimming left V 0 bases short and J 10 bases short, with 17 bases between. Germline CDR1 and CDR2: SGHKS and YYEKEE (reference sequence). Written as DNA, the CDR3 is TGTGCCAGCAGCTTGGGACAGGCCGATTGGGGTCCCCAGCATTTT. This gives the protein CASSLGQADWGPQHF.

V usage is TRBV14 and J usage is TRBJ2-3; D gene ambiguous. The germline CDR1 and CDR2 sequences are SGHDN and FVKESK. Trimming pared 0 bases from V and 6 bases from J, leaving 22 bases between. The CDR3 runs 18 residues. The DNA for the CDR3 is TGTGCCAGCAGCCAAGATTCACCAGAGACGTGGGTTTATGATACGCAGTATTTT. Its translation: CASSQDSPETWVYDTQYF.

This clonotype was counted only a few times. V usage is TRBV7-2 and J usage is TRBJ1-3, with D possibly TRBD1 on 5 matching bases. The length of the CDR3 is 15 residues. CDR1 and CDR2 (germline): SGHTA, FQGNSA. V lost 2 bases and J lost 8, with 16 bases in between. CDR3 sequence: CASSLMGRLGDTIYF. In nucleotides, the CDR3 is TGTGCCAGCAGCTTAATGGGTCGGCTAGGGGACACCATATATTTT.

This clonotype was recorded at least ten times. The gene calls are TRBV7-2 and TRBJ1-4, with unresolved D. Trimming stripped 5 bases from V and 7 bases from J, with 20 bases between. The CDR3 has 16 amino acids. Germline V gene sequence: CDR1 SGHTA, CDR2 FQGNSA. CDR3 in DNA: TGTGCCAGCAGCCTATTTGGAAGGTCCGGAGGTGAAAAACTGTTTTTT. Encoded protein: CASSLFGRSGGEKLFF. Using reference TRBV7-2 and TRBJ1-4 for the parts outside the CDR3, the full variable domain is GAGVSQSPSNKVTEKGKDVELRCDPISGHTALYWYRQSLGQGLEFLIYFQGNSAPDKSGLPSDRFSAERTGGSVSTLTIQRTQQEDSAVYLCASSLFGRSGGEKLFFGSGTQLSVL.

This clonotype turned up a few times. The chain has TRBV27 and TRBJ1-5; D is unresolved. From germline, CDR1 is MNHEY and CDR2 SMNVEV (reference sequence). V was clipped by 8 bases and J by 7 bases, with 15 bases between them. The CDR3 extends over 13 amino acids. The CDR3 sequence is CASAAGSWQPQHF. CDR3 coding DNA: TGTGCCAGCGCGGCAGGTTCTTGGCAGCCCCAGCATTTT.

Many counts were recorded for this clonotype. The chain links TRBV18 to TRBJ1-3, with D perhaps TRBD1 (5 bases). There are 16 residues in the CDR3. Germline V gene sequence: CDR1 KGHSH, CDR2 LQKENI. Trimming removed 3 bases at V and 0 bases at J, with 12 bases between. The CDR3 protein is CASSPTQAFSGNTIYF. CDR3 sequence (DNA): TGTGCCAGCTCACCGACACAGGCCTTCTCTGGAAACACCATATATTTT.

This clonotype was seen at least ten times. V usage is TRBV7-9 and J usage is TRBJ2-3, with 8 nucleotides matching TRBD1. Germline CDR1 reads SEHNR; CDR2 reads FQNEAQ (reference sequence). Trimming took 2 bases from V and 6 from J; bases not matched to a gene: 4. This CDR3 spans 14 amino acids. CDR3 region: CASSLRTGPDTQYF. CDR3 DNA: TGTGCCAGCAGCTTAAGGACAGGGCCCGATACGCAGTATTTT.

This clonotype was counted only a few times. V is TRBV12-3 or TRBV12-4 and J is TRBJ2-7, with TRBD2 identical over 8 bases. This CDR3 region has 15 residues. The ends lost 2 bases at V and 2 bases at J; junction bases unmatched: 5. CDR3 in amino acids: CASSLSGGPTYEQYV. DNA of the CDR3: TGTGCCAGCAGTTTAAGCGGGGGACCTACCTACGAGCAGTACGTC.

The chain carries TRBV7-6 and TRBJ2-1; D may be TRBD2 (5 bases). Germline CDR1 reads SGHVS; CDR2 reads FNYEAQ. The V and J ends lost 4 bases and 4 bases respectively, with 11 bases between them. There are 14 residues in the CDR3. CDR3 in DNA: TGTGCCAGCAGCTCTAGTCGGGAATACAATGAGCAGTTCTTC. It yields the protein CASSSSREYNEQFF.

This clonotype has more than one count but fewer than ten. V usage is TRBV12-3 or TRBV12-4 and J usage is TRBJ1-5, with a tentative D call TRBD1 (5 bases). This CDR3 has 16 residues. Between the trimmed V and J ends, which lost 5 bases and 7 bases, there was a span of 21 bases. The CDR3 here is CASSPRRGGSGQPQHF. The CDR3 DNA reads TGTGCCAGCAGTCCCCGTCGCGGGGGGTCAGGACAGCCCCAGCATTTT.

In its sample, this clonotype was seen a few times. Here the CDR3 DNA reads TGTGCCAGCAGTTTAATAGGGGGAGCCCACACTGAAGCTTTCTTT. Translation: CASSLIGGAHTEAFF. The V and J genes are TRBV12-3 or TRBV12-4 and TRBJ1-1; D might be TRBD1 (6 bases). This CDR3 contains 15 residues. V lost 2 bases and J lost 3, with 13 bases in between.

There are a few counts of this clonotype. V gene TRBV20-1 combines with J gene TRBJ1-2, with a weak D call TRBD1 (6 bases). CDR1 and CDR2 (germline): DFQATT, SNEGSKA (reference sequence). Trimming stripped 5 bases from V and 6 bases from J, with 19 bases between. This CDR3 region has 14 residues. For the CDR3, the DNA is TGCAGTGCTTTGTCCAACCCGGGGGCGAATGGCTACACCTTC. It is translated as CSALSNPGANGYTF.

The V call is TRBV15, the J call TRBJ1-5; no reliable D call. V was pared by 1 base and J by 2 bases, with 9 bases between. In germline, CDR1 is LNHNV, CDR2 YYDKDF (reference sequence). The CDR3 runs 15 residues. In DNA, the CDR3 is TGTGCCACCAGCAGAGGGCCAGGCGGCAATCAGCCCCAGCATTTT. Its translation is CATSRGPGGNQPQHF.

The chain uses TRBV7-9 and TRBJ2-3; 7 positions agree with TRBD2. Germline lookup yields CDR1 SEHNR and CDR2 FQNEAQ (reference sequence). CDR3 length: 16 amino acids. Unmatched junction bases numbered 10, after V lost 5 bases and J lost 2 bases. CDR3 sequence (DNA): TGTGCCAGCAGCCGAGCGGGGATTAGAGTCACAGATACGCAGTATTTT. Its protein is CASSRAGIRVTDTQYF.

This clonotype was recorded many times. This chain connects TRBV4-2 to TRBJ2-5, with D tentatively TRBD2 (6 bases). V shed 4 bases and J shed 5 bases, with 11 bases lying between them. This CDR3 region has 13 residues. CDR1 is LGHNA and CDR2 is YNFKEQ in the germline V gene. The CDR3 spells CASSPGLRETQYF. The CDR3, as DNA: TGTGCCAGCAGCCCCGGACTAAGGGAGACCCAGTACTTC.

This rearrangement joins TRBV7-2 to TRBJ2-3; 9 bases are shared with TRBD2. After removal of 3 bases from V and 5 bases from J, the junction contained 3 bases not matched to a gene. CDR3 length: 14 amino acids. The germline V gene has CDR1 SGHTA and CDR2 FQGNSA. The CDR3 loop reads CASSLLAGIDTQYF. Here the CDR3 DNA reads TGTGCCAGCAGCTTGCTAGCGGGGATAGATACGCAGTATTTT.

The sample holds many counts of this clonotype. The chain carries TRBV5-4 and TRBJ1-4; D is possibly TRBD1 (6 bases). CDR1 is SGHNT and CDR2 is YYREEE in the germline V gene (reference sequence). Trimming took 3 bases from V and 4 from J, leaving 10 bases between them. CDR3 length: 14 amino acids. CDR3 DNA: TGTGCCAGCAGCTCGGGACAAAATAATGAAAAACTGTTTTTT. Its translation: CASSSGQNNEKLFF. The variable domain in full, completed from reference TRBV5-4 and TRBJ1-4, reads ETGVTQSPTHLIKTRGQQVTLRCSSQSGHNTVSWYQQALGQGPQFIFQYYREEENGRGNFPPRFSGLQFPNYSSELNVNALELDDSALYLCASSSGQNNEKLFFGSGTQLSVL.

This rearrangement joins TRBV11-2 to TRBJ1-2; D perhaps matches TRBD1 (5 bases). V gave up 1 base and J gave up 2 bases, with 8 bases separating them. This CDR3 has 14 residues. Germline CDR1 is SGHAT and CDR2 is FQNNGV. CDR3 nucleotide sequence: TGTGCCAGCAGCTTAGCGGGGGAAAACTATGGCTACACCTTC. Amino acid sequence: CASSLAGENYGYTF.

The gene calls are TRBV29-1 and TRBJ2-3; D ambiguous. Germline CDR1 and CDR2: SQVTM and ANQGSEA. The CDR3 totals 13 residues. V lost 6 bases, J lost 3 bases, and 13 bases lay in between. CDR3 region: CSVRGRVTDTQYF. CDR3 sequence (DNA): TGCAGCGTCCGAGGCCGAGTTACAGATACGCAGTATTTT.

This clonotype was detected only a few times. The V call is TRBV4-1, the J call TRBJ2-3; the match to TRBD2 covers 12 bases. This CDR3 has 19 amino acids. With 1 base clipped from V and 0 bases from J, the junction kept 8 bases outside the gene matches. Germline CDR1 MGHRA, CDR2 YSYEKL. This CDR3 reads CASSQGGLAGGRSTDTQYF. CDR3 nucleotides: TGCGCCAGCAGCCAAGGTGGGCTAGCGGGGGGGCGGAGCACAGATACGCAGTATTTT.

This clonotype was detected ten times or more. The chain has TRBV9 and TRBJ2-7; D gene unclear. Germline V gene sequence: CDR1 SGDLS, CDR2 YYNGEE. The CDR3 sequence is 14 residues long. V lost 1 base and J 4 bases, leaving 12 bases between the germline ends. CDR3 DNA sequence: TGTGCCAGCAGCGTAACCCCCACTTCGTACGAGCAGTACTTC. It specifies CASSVTPTSYEQYF.

The chain has TRBV12-3 or TRBV12-4 and TRBJ2-6; D not resolved. The CDR3 is 15 residues long. Between the trimmed V and J ends, which lost 5 bases and 0 bases, there was a span of 8 bases. CDR3 bases: TGTGCCAGCAGTCCATTTCTCTCTGGGGCCAACGTCCTGACTTTC. It codes for CASSPFLSGANVLTF.

The chain is built from TRBV18 and TRBJ1-1; maybe TRBD1 (5 bases). The germline V gene encodes CDR1 KGHSH and CDR2 LQKENI. The CDR3 is 17 residues long. Trimming stripped 6 bases from V and 1 base from J, with 21 bases between. CDR3 residues: CASSSRQGPTSNTEAFF. The CDR3 nucleotides are TGTGCCAGCTCCTCCCGGCAGGGACCTACTTCGAACACTGAAGCTTTCTTT.

The CDR3 region has the DNA TGCGCCAGCAGCCGCGGACAGGGGCCTATGAGCTTGAACACTGAAGCTTTCTTT. Its translation is CASSRGQGPMSLNTEAFF. This chain links TRBV4-1 with TRBJ1-1; 9 bases align to TRBD1. Germline CDR1 MGHRA, CDR2 YSYEKL. After removal of 4 bases from V and 0 bases from J, the junction contained 12 bases not matched to a gene. The CDR3 is 18 residues long.

The sample holds a few counts of this clonotype. This chain links TRBV6-1 with TRBJ1-4; 10 bases fit TRBD1. Germline loops: CDR1 MNHNS, CDR2 SASEGT. The CDR3 is 19 amino acids. J lost 0 bases, V lost 2 bases, and 9 bases had no gene match. CDR3 loop: CASSESLGTGDATNEKLFF. The CDR3 DNA is TGTGCCAGCAGTGAATCTCTCGGGACAGGGGATGCAACTAATGAAAAACTGTTTTTT.